This TCR beta chain was identified during a study of tumor-infiltrating lymphocytes in primary liver carcinoma. At the level of the study: Sample counts of productive TCRbeta reads spanned roughly 3.5 to 7.5 million; these counts were similar across tissue types. Findings and limits, study-wide: Compared with tumor region pairs, tumor-adjacent and tumor-blood pairs overlapped less.

CDR3 length: 13 amino acids. Germline CDR1 is SGHAT and CDR2 is FQNNGV. V lost 5 bases, J lost 5 bases, and 10 bases lay in between. Using a constant-region primer together with ProtoScript II reverse transcriptase, TCR beta cDNA was made from about 500 ng of total RNA. A slightly modified ARM-PCR protocol with three nested multiplex PCR rounds produced these TCR beta libraries. Amplification in the first two PCR rounds was performed using TRBV1-TRBV30 forward primers and a C-beta reverse primer for around 10 cycles each. TCRdb ran MiXCR on the multiplex PCR reads and lists one entry per CDR3 protein. Found here are about 180,000 distinct CDR3 sequences, 50% to 75% of them singletons; the top ten hold 72%. It was unsorted whole blood that yielded blood RNA, and germline DNA was also extracted. This clonotype has just one count. No antigen is known for it. A read error may explain this, as a much larger clone is one base away.

The sequenced sample was peripheral blood. The V gene is TRBV11-2, the J gene TRBJ2-1; TRBD1 is a possible D gene (5 bases). The TCR was taken from a man in his forties with primary liver carcinoma and hepatitis B virus infection. The CDR3 region is CASSPGHHNEQFF. The CDR3 nucleotides are TGTGCCAGCAGCCCCGGACACCACAATGAGCAGTTCTTC.